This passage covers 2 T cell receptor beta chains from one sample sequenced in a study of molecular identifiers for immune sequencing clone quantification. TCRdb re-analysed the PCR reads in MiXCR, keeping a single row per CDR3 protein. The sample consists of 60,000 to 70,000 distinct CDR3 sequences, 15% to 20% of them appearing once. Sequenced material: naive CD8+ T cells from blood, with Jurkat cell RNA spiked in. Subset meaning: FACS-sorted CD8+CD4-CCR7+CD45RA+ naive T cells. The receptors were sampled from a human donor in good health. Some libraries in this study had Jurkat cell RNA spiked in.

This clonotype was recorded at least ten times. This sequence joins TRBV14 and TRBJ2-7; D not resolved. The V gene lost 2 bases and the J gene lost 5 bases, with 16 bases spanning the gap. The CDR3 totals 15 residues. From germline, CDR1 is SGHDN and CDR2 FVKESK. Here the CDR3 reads CASSQRVSGPDEQYF. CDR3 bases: TGTGCCAGCAGCCAAAGGGTTTCAGGTCCGGACGAGCAGTACTTC.

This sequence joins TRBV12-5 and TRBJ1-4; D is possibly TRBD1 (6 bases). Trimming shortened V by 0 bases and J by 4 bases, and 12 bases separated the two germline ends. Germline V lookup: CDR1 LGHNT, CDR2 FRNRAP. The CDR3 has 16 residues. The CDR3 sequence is CASGLVSGALNEKLFF. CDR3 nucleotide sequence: TGTGCTAGTGGTTTGGTATCGGGGGCCCTTAATGAAAAACTGTTTTTT. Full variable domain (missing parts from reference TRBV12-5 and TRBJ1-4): DARVTQTPRHKVTEMGQEVTMRCQPILGHNTVFWYRQTMMQGLELLAYFRNRAPLDDSGMPKDRFSAEMPDATLATLKIQPSEPRDSAVYFCASGLVSGALNEKLFFGSGTQLSVL.